This TCR beta chain originates from a study of control samples from healthy donors and cancer patients. TCRdb's table, derived via immunoSEQ multiplex PCR, lists solely in-frame clones and lacks some. This table has about 54,000 clones, around 96% appearing once. The length of the CDR3 is 12 residues. Germline V gene lookup returns CDR1 GTSNPN and CDR2 SVGIG (reference sequence). The ends were cut back, 2 bases at V and 3 bases at J, with 7 bases in the middle. This rearrangement joins TRBV30 to TRBJ1-1; D not certain. The sequenced material came from blood. This TCR was recovered from a woman in her thirties in good health. The CDR3 region is CAWSNPDTEAFF. The CDR3 DNA reads as TGTGCCTGGAGTAATCCCGACACTGAAGCTTTCTTT.